The sequence of this T cell receptor beta chain was determined in a study of shared clonotypes between healthy human individuals. Broader study findings: Larger estimated richness was generally recorded for naive subsets relative to memory subsets.

It was across several immunoSEQ plates that each subset's genomic DNA was evenly split. Sorted-subset replicate PCRs used about 180 ng DNA, tens of thousands of T cell genomes. Some clones are missing from TCRdb's copy, which holds only in-frame ones; the method was immunoSEQ multiplex PCR. Of nearly 750,000 clones detected, 72% appear once; the ten largest clones hold around 1.8%. A note on this clone: As yet, its antigen is unknown.

Between the trimmed V and J ends, which lost 3 bases and 5 bases, there was a span of 13 bases. The length of the CDR3 is 14 residues. CDR1 and CDR2 (germline): SNHLY, FYNNEI. Sequences were obtained from memory CD4+ T cells sorted from blood. As for subset: CD45RA-negative fraction. This sequence joins TRBV2 and TRBJ2-5; D is unresolved. The clonotype comes from a woman between 25 and 40 years old in good health. The CDR3 sequence: CASSDGVVGETQYF. CDR3 nucleotide sequence: TGTGCCAGCAGTGATGGTGTGGTAGGCGAGACCCAGTACTTC.